This T cell receptor beta chain appears in the sequencing data of a study of T cell changes during pregnancy in multiple sclerosis. TCRdb's table, derived via immunoSEQ multiplex PCR, lists solely in-frame clones and lacks some. The table has about 47,000 clones, 80% to 90% seen once; the top ten hold approximately 8%. Germline values: CDR1 SGHTA, CDR2 FQGTGA. The V and J ends lost 2 bases and 9 bases respectively, with 13 bases between them. The CDR3 totals 13 residues. The sequence derives from a female donor with multiple sclerosis, enrolled in a pregnancy study. Sequencing used CD8+ T cells from peripheral blood mononuclear cells, obtained in the second trimester of pregnancy. V is TRBV7-3 and J is TRBJ2-5; D call uncertain. The chain's CDR3 is CASSLVAPRPQYF. The CDR3 nucleotides read TGTGCCAGCAGCTTAGTAGCCCCCCGGCCCCAGTACTTC.